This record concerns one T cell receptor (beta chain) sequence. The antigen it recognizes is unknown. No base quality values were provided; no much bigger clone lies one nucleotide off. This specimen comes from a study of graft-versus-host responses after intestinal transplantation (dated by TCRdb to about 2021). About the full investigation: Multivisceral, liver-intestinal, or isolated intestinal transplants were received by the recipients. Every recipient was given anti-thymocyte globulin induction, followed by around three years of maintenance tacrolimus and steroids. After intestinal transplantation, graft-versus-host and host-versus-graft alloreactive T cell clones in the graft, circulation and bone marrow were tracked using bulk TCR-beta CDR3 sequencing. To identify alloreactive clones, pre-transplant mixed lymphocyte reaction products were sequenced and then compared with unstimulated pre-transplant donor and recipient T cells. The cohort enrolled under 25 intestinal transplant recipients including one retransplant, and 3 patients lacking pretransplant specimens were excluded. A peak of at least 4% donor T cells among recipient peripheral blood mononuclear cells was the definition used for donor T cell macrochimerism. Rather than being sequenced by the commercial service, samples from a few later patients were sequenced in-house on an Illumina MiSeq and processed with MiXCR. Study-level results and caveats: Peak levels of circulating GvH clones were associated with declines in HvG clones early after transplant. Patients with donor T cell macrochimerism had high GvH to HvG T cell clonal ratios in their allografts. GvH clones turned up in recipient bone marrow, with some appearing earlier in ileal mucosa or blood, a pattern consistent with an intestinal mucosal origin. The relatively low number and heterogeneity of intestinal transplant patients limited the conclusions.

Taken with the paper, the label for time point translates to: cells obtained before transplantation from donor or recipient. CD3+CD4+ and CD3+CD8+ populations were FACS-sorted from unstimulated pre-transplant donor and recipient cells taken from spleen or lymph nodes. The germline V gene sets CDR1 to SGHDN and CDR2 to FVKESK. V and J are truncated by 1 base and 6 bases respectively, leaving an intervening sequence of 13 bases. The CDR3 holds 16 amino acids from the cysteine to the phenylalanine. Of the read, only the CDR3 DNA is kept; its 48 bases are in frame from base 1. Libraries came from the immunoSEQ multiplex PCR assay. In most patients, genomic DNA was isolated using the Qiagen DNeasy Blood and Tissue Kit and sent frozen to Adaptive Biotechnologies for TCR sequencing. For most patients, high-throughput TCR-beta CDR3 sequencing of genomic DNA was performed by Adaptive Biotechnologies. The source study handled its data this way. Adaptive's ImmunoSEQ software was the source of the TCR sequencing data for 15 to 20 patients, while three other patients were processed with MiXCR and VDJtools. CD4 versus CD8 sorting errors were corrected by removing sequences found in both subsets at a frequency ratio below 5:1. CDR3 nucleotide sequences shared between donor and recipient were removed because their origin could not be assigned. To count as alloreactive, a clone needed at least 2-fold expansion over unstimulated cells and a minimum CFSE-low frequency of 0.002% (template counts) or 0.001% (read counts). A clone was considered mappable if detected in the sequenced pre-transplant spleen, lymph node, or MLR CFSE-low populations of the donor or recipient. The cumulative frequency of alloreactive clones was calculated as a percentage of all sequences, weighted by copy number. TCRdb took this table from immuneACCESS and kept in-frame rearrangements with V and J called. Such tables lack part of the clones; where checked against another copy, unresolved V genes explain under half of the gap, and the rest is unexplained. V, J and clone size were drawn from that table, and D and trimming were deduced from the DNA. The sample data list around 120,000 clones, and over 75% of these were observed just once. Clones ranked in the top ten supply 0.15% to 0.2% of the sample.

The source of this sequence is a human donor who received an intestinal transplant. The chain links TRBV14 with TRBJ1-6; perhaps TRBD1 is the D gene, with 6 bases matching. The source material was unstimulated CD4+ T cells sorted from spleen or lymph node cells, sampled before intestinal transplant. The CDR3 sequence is CASSQVTGLFNSPLHF. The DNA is TGTGCCAGCAGCCAAGTCACAGGGCTTTTTAATTCACCCCTCCACTTT.